This TCR beta chain was profiled in a study of Graves' ophthalmopathy and Graves' hyperthyroidism. Study-level points and caveats: For predicting ophthalmopathy progression, the model had around 64% sensitivity and approximately 72% specificity. In separating ophthalmopathy from stable hyperthyroidism, a 13-signature model achieved nearly 90% sensitivity and approximately 80% specificity.

The CDR3 runs to 15 residues. Germline CDR1 and CDR2: LGHDT and YNNKEL (reference sequence). Between the trimmed V and J ends, which lost 1 base and 6 bases, there was a span of 13 bases. Amplification of TCR beta CDR3 regions used RNA transcripts. First-round RT-PCR relied on HTBI primers, and a second-round multiplex PCR came next. From the multiplex PCR reads, TCRdb called clonotypes with MiXCR, one entry per CDR3 protein. The sample includes hundreds of thousands of distinct CDR3 sequences, about a fifth of them seen just once. In this cohort's terms, stable hyperthyroidism meant no ophthalmopathy by 18 months of follow-up. The study recruited hyperthyroidism patients aged 18 to 65 who were newly diagnosed, under 2 months' duration. The table lists this clonotype with a few counts. Its antigen is not identified.

This clonotype was obtained from a young woman with stable Graves' hyperthyroidism. Some clones in this sample may be carry-over from other donors' samples. Sequenced: peripheral blood. The chain couples TRBV3-1 to TRBJ1-5; D is perhaps TRBD1 (5 bases). The CDR3 spells CASSQVAGLGQPQHF. CDR3 nucleotides: TGTGCCAGCAGCCAAGTTGCAGGGCTCGGTCAGCCCCAGCATTTT. The full variable domain, its missing parts supplied by reference TRBV3-1 and TRBJ1-5, is DTAVSQTPKYLVTQMGNDKSIKCEQNLGHDTMYWYKQDSKKFLKIMFSYNNKELIINETVPNRFSPKSPDKAHLNLHINSLELGDSAVYFCASSQVAGLGQPQHFGDGTRLSIL.